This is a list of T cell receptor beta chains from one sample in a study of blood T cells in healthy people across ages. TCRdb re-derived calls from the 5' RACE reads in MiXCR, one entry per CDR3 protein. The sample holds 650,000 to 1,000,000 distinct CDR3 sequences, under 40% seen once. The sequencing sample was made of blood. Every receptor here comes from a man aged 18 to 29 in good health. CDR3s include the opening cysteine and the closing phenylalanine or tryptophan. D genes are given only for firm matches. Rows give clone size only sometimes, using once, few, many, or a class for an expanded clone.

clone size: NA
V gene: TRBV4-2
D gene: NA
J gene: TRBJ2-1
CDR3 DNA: TGTGCCAGCAGCCACGGGACTGAGGGTGAGCAGTTCTTC
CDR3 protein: CASSHGTEGEQFF

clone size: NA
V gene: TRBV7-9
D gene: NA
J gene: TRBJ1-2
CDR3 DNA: TGTGCCAGCAGCGAGGGGTTGCAGGGGAGTGTCTATGGCTACACCTTC
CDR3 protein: CASSEGLQGSVYGYTF

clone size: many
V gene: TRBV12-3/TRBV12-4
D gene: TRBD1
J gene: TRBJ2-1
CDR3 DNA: TGTGCCAGCAGTTTGGACAGGTATATTGAGCAGTTCTTC
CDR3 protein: CASSLDRYIEQFF

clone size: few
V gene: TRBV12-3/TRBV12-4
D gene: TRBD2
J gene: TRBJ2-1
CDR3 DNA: TGTGCCAGCAGTCCCCATGCGGGGGTTTCCTACAATGAGCAGTTCTTC
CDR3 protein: CASSPHAGVSYNEQFF

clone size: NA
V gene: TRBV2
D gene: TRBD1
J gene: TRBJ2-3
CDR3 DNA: TGTGCCAGCAAGGGGGCCCTAAGCACAGATACGCAGTATTTT
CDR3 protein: CASKGALSTDTQYF

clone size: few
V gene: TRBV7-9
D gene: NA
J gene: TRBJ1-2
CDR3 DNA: TGTGCCAGCGGCAGCAGGGTCCTTGTGAGTGGATACACCTTC
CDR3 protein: CASGSRVLVSGYTF

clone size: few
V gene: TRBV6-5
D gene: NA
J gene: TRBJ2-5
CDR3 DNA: TGTGCCACCTCCATAGGGATCGTGGGTGAGCAGTACTTC
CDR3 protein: CATSIGIVGEQYF

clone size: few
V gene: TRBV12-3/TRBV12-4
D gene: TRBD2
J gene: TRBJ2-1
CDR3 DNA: TGTGCCAGCAGTATCCGGGGGGGCCGGCACAATGAGCAGTTCTTC
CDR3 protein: CASSIRGGRHNEQFF

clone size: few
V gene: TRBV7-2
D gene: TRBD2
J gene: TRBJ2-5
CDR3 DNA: TGTGCCAGCAGCCTGGGACTAGCGGGGGTTCGAGAGACCCAGTACTTC
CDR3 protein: CASSLGLAGVRETQYF

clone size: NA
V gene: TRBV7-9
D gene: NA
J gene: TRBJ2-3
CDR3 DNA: TGTGCCAGCAGCCAACCGGCCACAGATACGCAGTATTTT
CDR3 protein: CASSQPATDTQYF

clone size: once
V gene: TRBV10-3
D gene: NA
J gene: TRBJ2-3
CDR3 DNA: TGTGCCATCAGCTCCCCACCGGATACGCAGTATTTT
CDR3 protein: CAISSPPDTQYF

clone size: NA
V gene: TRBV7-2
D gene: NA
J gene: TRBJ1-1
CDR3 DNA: TGTGCCAGCAGCCCGCAGTTTGAAGCTTTCTTT
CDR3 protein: CASSPQFEAFF

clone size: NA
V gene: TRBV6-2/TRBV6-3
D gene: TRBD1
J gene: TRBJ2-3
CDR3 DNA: TGTGCCAGCAGAGGGACAGGGACTGCGCAGTATTTT
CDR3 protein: CASRGTGTAQYF

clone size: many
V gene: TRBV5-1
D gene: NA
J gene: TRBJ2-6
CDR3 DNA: TGCGCCAGCAGCTTGCTCTCTGGGGCCAACGTCCTGACTTTC
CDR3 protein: CASSLLSGANVLTF

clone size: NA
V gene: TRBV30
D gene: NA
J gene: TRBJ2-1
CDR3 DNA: TGTGCCTGGAGTGTTATGGTCGTGTACGGGAATGAGCAGTTCTTC
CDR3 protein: CAWSVMVVYGNEQFF

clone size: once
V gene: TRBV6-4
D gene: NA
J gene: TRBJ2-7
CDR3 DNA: TGTGCCAGCAGTGCCGACAGCGATGAATGGCACGAGCAGTACTTC
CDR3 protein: CASSADSDEWHEQYF

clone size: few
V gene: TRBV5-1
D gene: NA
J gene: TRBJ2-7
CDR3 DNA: TGCGCCAGCAGCCCCCCGGCATCCTACAATGAGCAGTACTTC
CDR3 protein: CASSPPASYNEQYF

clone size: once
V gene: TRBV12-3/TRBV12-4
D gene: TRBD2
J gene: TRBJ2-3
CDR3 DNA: TGTGCCAGCAGTCTTGGGAGGGGAGATACGGAGTATTTT
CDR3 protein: CASSLGRGDTEYF

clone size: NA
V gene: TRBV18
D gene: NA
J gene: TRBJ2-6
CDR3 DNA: TGTGCCAGCTCACCACCCCGAGGCCCGGGCTCTGGGGCCAACGTCCTGACTTTC
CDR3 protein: CASSPPRGPGSGANVLTF

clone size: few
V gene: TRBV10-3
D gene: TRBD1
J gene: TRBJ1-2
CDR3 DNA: TGTGCCATCACCCCCGGGACAGGGGTTTATGGCTACACCTTC
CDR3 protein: CAITPGTGVYGYTF

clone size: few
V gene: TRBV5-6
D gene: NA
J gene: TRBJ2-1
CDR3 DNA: TGTGCCAGCAGCTTACCAGACGAGTCCTACAATGAGCAGTTCTTC
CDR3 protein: CASSLPDESYNEQFF

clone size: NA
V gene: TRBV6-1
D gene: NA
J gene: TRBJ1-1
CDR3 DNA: TGTGCCAGCAGTGAACGAGCGACAGTCATCACTGAAGCTTTCTTT
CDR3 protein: CASSERATVITEAFF

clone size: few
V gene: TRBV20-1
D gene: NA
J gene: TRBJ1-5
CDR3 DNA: TGCAGTGCTACATCCGGACAGCTCAATCAGCCCCAGCATTTT
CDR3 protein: CSATSGQLNQPQHF